This entry features one T cell receptor beta chain sequence. What it binds is not known. Use of 60 Vbeta and 13 Jbeta primers characterized the PCR. Clones were sequenced by immunoSEQ multiplex PCR, and TCRdb holds only the in-frame ones, with some missing. This repertoire shows about 150,000 clones, 80% to 90% found once; its top ten account for about 2.4%. The sample originates from a study of cytomegalovirus exposure and HLA in healthy donors. The CDR3 is 18 residues long. Germline CDR1 and CDR2: SQVTM and ANQGSEA. J was trimmed by 0 bases and V by 6 bases; bases with no gene match: 16. Whole-study findings and limits: TCR beta V segments were, for the most part, productive about 90% or about 30% of the time in an earlier analysis.

The sample comprised PBMCs. The receptor comes from a male donor in good health and CMV-seronegative. This chain connects TRBV29-1 to TRBJ2-7; 11 nucleotides agree with TRBD2. As DNA, the CDR3 is TGCAGCGTGGACCAACCGACTAGCGGGGCTCAAAGCTCCTACGAGCAGTACTTC. Its protein product is CSVDQPTSGAQSSYEQYF.